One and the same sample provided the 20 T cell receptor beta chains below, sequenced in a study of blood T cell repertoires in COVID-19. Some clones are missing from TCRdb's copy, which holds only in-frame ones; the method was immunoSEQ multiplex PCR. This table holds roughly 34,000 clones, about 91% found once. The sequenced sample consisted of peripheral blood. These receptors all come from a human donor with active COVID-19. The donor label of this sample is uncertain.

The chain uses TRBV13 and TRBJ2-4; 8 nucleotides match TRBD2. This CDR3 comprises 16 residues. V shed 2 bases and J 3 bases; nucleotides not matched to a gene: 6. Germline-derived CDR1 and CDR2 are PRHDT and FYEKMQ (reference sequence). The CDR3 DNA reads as TGTGCCAGCAGCTTACTAGCGGGCGGGGACAAAAACATTCAGTACTTC. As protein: CASSLLAGGDKNIQYF. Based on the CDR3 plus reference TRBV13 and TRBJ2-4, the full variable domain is AAGVIQSPRHLIKEKRETATLKCYPIPRHDTVYWYQQGPGQDPQFLISFYEKMQSDKGSIPDRFSAQQFSDYHSELNMSSLELGDSALYFCASSLLAGGDKNIQYFGAGTRLSVL.

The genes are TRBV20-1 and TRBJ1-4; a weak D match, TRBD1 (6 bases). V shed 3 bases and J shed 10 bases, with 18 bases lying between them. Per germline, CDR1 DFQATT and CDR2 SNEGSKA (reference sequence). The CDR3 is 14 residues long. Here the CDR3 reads CSASLGGNAGKLFF. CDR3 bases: TGCAGTGCTAGTCTTGGGGGCAACGCGGGAAAACTGTTTTTT.

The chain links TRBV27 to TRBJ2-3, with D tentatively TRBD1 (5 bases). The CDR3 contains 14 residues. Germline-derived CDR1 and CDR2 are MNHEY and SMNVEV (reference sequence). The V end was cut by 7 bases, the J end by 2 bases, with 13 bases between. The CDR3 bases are TGTGCCAGCACAACGGCAGGGCCCACAGATACGCAGTATTTT. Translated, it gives CASTTAGPTDTQYF.

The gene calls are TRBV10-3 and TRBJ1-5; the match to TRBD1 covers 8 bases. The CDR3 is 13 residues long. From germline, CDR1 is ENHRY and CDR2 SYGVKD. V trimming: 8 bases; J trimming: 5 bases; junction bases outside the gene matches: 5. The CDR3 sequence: CAISDRGYQPQHF. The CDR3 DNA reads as TGTGCCATCTCTGACAGGGGATATCAGCCCCAGCATTTT.

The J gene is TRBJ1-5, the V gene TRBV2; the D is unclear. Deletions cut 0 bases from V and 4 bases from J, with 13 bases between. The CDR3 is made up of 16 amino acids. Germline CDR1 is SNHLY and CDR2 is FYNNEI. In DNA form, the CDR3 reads TGTGCCAGCAGTGAAGCGCTTCGTGCAGTAAATCAGCCCCAGCATTTT. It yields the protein CASSEALRAVNQPQHF.

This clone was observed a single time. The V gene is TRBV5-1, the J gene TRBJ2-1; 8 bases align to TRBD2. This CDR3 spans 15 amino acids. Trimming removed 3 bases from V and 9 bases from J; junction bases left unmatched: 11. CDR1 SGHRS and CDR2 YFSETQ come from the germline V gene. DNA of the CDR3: TGCGCCAGCAGCTCACCGGGACTAGGGGGGCTTGAGCAGTTCTTC. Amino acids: CASSSPGLGGLEQFF.

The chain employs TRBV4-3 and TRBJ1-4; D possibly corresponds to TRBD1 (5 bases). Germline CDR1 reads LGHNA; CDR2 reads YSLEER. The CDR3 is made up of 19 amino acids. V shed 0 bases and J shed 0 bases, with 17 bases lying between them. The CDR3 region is CASSQDRIRDSATNEKLFF. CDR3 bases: TGCGCCAGCAGCCAAGATCGGATCCGGGACTCCGCAACTAATGAAAAACTGTTTTTT.

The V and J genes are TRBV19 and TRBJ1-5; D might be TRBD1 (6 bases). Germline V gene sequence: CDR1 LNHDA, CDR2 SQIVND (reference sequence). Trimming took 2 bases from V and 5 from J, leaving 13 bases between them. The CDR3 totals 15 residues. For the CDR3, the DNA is TGTGCCAGTAGTATACGGCACAGGGAAGATCAGCCCCAGCATTTT. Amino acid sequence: CASSIRHREDQPQHF.

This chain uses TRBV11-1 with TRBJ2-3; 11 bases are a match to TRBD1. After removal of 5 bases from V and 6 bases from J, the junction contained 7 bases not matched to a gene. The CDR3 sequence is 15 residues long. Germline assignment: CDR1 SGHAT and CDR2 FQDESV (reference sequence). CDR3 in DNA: TGTGCCAGCAGCATTACCGGGACAGGGGGTGATACGCAGTATTTT. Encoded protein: CASSITGTGGDTQYF.

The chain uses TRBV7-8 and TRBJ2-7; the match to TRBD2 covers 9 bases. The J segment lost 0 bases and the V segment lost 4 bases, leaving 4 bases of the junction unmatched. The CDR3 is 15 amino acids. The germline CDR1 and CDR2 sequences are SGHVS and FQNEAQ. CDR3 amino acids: CASSSLAGSSYEQYF. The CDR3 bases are TGTGCCAGCAGCTCCCTAGCGGGGAGCTCCTACGAGCAGTACTTC.

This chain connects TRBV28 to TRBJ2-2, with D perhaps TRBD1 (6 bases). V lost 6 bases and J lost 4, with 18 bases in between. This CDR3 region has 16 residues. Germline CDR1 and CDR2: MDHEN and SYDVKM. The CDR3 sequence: CASRDLDSYSTGELFF. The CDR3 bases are TGTGCCAGCAGAGACTTGGACAGTTATAGCACCGGGGAGCTGTTTTTT. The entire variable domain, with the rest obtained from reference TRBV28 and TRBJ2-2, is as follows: DVKVTQSSRYLVKRTGEKVFLECVQDMDHENMFWYRQDPGLGLRLIYFSYDVKMKEKGDIPEGYSVSREKKERFSLILESASTNQTSMYLCASRDLDSYSTGELFFGEGSRLTVL.

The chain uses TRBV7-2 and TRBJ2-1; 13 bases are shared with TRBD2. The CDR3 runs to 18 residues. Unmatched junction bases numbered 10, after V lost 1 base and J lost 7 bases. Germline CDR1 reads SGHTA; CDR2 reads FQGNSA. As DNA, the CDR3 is TGTGCCAGCAGCTTAGTGGGACTAGCGGGAAGTTACCGTAATGAGCAGTTCTTC. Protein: CASSLVGLAGSYRNEQFF.

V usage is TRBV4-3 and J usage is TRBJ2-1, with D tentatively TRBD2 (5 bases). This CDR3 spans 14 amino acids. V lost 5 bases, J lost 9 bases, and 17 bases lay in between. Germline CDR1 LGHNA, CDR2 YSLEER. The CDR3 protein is CASSSQLGGAEQFF. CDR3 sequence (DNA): TGCGCCAGCAGCAGCCAGCTCGGAGGCGCTGAGCAGTTCTTC.

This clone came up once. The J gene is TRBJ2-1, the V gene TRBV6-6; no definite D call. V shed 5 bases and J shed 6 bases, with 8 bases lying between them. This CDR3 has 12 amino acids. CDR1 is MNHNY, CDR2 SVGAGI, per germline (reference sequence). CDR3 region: CASSTRGNEQFF. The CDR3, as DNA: TGTGCCAGCAGTACCCGAGGCAATGAGCAGTTCTTC.

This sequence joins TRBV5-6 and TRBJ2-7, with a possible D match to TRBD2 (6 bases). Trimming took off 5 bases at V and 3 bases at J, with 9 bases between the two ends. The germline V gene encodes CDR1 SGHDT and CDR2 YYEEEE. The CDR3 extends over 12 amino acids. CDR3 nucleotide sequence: TGTGCCAGCAGGGGGGGTGGCTACGAGCAGTACTTC. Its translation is CASRGGGYEQYF.

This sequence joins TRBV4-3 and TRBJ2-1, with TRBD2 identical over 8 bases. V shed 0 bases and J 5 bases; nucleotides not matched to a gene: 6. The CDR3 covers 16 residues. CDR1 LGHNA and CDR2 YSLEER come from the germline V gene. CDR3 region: CASSQDPAGADNEQFF. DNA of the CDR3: TGCGCCAGCAGCCAAGATCCAGCGGGAGCAGACAATGAGCAGTTCTTC.

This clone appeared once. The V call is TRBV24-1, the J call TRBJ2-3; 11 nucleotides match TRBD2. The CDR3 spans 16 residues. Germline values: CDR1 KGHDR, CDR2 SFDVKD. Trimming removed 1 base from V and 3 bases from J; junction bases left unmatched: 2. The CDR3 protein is CATSDFTSGSTDTQYF. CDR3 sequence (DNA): TGTGCCACCAGTGATTTTACTAGCGGGAGTACAGATACGCAGTATTTT.

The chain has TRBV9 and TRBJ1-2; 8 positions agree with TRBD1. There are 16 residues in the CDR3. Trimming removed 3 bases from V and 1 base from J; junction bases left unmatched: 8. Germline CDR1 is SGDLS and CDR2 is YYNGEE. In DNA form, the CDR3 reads TGTGCCAGCAGCGAATTCGGGACAGGACTTAACTATGGCTACACCTTC. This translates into CASSEFGTGLNYGYTF. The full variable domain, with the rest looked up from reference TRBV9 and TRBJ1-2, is DSGVTQTPKHLITATGQRVTLRCSPRSGDLSVYWYQQSLDQGLQFLIQYYNGEERAKGNILERFSAQQFPDLHSELNLSSLELGDSALYFCASSEFGTGLNYGYTFGSGTRLTVV.

DNA of the CDR3: TGCGCCAGCAGCTACAATCGGGACAGCTCCTCCTACGAGCAGTACTTC. Translation: CASSYNRDSSSYEQYF. The chain carries TRBV5-1 and TRBJ2-7; 7 bases agree with TRBD1. CDR1 and CDR2 (germline): SGHRS, YFSETQ. V shed 3 bases and J 0 bases; nucleotides not matched to a gene: 9. CDR3 size: 16 residues.

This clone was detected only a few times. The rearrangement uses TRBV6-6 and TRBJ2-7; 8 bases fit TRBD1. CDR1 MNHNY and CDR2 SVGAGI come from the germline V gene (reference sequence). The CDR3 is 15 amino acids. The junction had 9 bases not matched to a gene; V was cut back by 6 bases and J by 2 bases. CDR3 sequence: CASSIDRGATYEQYF. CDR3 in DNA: TGTGCCAGCAGCATAGACAGGGGAGCTACCTACGAGCAGTACTTC.